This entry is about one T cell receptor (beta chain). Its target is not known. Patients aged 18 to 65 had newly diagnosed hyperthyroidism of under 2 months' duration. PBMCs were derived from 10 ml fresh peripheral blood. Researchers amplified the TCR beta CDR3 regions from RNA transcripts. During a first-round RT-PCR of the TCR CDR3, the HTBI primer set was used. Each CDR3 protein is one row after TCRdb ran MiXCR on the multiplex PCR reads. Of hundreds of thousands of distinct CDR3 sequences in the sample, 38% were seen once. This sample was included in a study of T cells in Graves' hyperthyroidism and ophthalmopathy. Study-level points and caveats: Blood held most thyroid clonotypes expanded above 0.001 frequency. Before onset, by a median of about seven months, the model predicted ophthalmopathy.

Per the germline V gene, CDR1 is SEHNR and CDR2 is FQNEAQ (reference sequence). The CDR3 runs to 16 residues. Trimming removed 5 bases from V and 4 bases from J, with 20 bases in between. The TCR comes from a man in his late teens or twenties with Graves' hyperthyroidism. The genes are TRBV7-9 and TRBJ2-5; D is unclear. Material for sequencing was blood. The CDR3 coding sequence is TGTGCCAGCAGCCAAGACTCGACCGAGCAGCGAGAGACCCAGTACTTC. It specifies CASSQDSTEQRETQYF. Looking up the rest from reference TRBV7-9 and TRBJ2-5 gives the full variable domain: DTGVSQNPRHKITKRGQNVTFRCDPISEHNRLYWYRQTLGQGPEFLTYFQNEAQLEKSRLLSDRFSAERPKGSFSTLEIQRTEQGDSAMYLCASSQDSTEQRETQYFGPGTRLLVL.